This record looks at one TCR beta chain sequence and its context. Its specificity is not known. V gave up 0 bases and J gave up 3 bases, with 10 bases separating them. The germline V gene encodes CDR1 SGHRS and CDR2 YFSETQ. The CDR3 runs 15 residues. The sample belongs to a study of OX40 agonist ivuxolimab in advanced cancers. General study results and limits: Nonresponders included some who also had low normalized T-cell clonal expansion.

Assay used: immunoSEQ multiplex PCR; TCRdb lists only in-frame clones, some missing. The sample carries around 80,000 clones, roughly 90% recorded once. This clonotype originated in an adult with an advanced solid tumor such as melanoma, head and neck, liver or kidney cancer. V usage is TRBV5-1 and J usage is TRBJ2-1, with D hard to call. The sequencing here drew on CD4+ or CD8+ T cells sorted from blood, taken in a trial of the OX40 agonist ivuxolimab. This CDR3 reads CASSLEGLDYNEQFF. CDR3 nucleotide sequence: TGCGCCAGCAGCTTGGAAGGGCTAGACTACAATGAGCAGTTCTTC.